The 20 T cell receptor beta chains presented below share a single source sample, sequenced in a study of response to subunit inactivated influenza vaccine. TCRdb fed the RT-PCR reads into MiXCR, producing one record per CDR3 protein. The table includes about 570,000 distinct CDR3 sequences, approximately 10% detected once. These data were likewise used in another study, on T cells expressing NK-cell markers. This second study notes: 5'RACE template switching with UMIs produced the TCR beta cDNA.

Sequenced here: PBMCs from blood, sampled on the day of vaccination. These receptors all stem from a man between 50 and 59 years old who received an inactivated influenza vaccine.

J is TRBJ1-3 and V is TRBV15; D not resolved. Per the germline V gene, CDR1 is LNHNV and CDR2 is YYDKDF (reference sequence). The CDR3 has 15 residues. Trimming removed 0 bases at V and 0 bases at J, with 6 bases between. CDR3 amino acids: CATSREGYSGNTIYF. The DNA for the CDR3 is TGTGCCACCAGCAGAGAAGGGTACTCTGGAAACACCATATATTTT.

This chain joins TRBV30 and TRBJ2-2; D may be TRBD2 (6 bases). Germline V gives CDR1 GTSNPN, CDR2 SVGIG (reference sequence). Trimming removed 2 bases at V and 4 bases at J, with 11 bases between. There are 14 residues in the CDR3. Here the CDR3 reads CAWSPPRGTGELFF. CDR3 coding DNA: TGTGCCTGGAGTCCTCCGCGGGGCACCGGGGAGCTGTTTTTT. Full variable domain (outside the CDR3, taken from reference TRBV30 and TRBJ2-2): SQTIHQWPATLVQPVGSPLSLECTVEGTSNPNLYWYRQAAGRGLQLLFYSVGIGQISSEVPQNLSASRPQDRQFILSSKKLLLSDSGFYLCAWSPPRGTGELFFGEGSRLTVL.

This chain joins TRBV6-1 and TRBJ2-5, with 7 positions matching TRBD2. The germline CDR1 and CDR2 sequences are MNHNS and SASEGT. This CDR3 is built from 13 residues. Trimming cost V 6 bases and J 5 bases; bases outside gene matches: 6. The CDR3 region has the DNA TGTGCCAGCAGAATCCAGGGAGGGGAGACCCAGTACTTC. This encodes CASRIQGGETQYF.

CDR3 coding DNA: TGCGCCAGCAGCCAATCCGGGGGCGGGGCCTGGGGCTACACCTTC. This gives the protein CASSQSGGGAWGYTF. The genes are TRBV4-3 and TRBJ1-2, with D maybe TRBD1 (6 bases). The CDR3 spans 15 residues. CDR1 LGHNA and CDR2 YSLEER come from the germline V gene. V was trimmed by 2 bases and J by 8 bases, leaving 18 bases between them.

This clonotype was seen at least ten times. V usage is TRBV20-1 and J usage is TRBJ1-5; D may be TRBD1 (5 bases). Germline V gene sequence: CDR1 DFQATT, CDR2 SNEGSKA (reference sequence). Between the trimmed V and J ends, which lost 6 bases and 6 bases, there was a span of 12 bases. The CDR3 is made up of 12 amino acids. The CDR3 loop reads CSAFGGTQPQHF. CDR3 nucleotide sequence: TGCAGTGCCTTTGGGGGGACTCAGCCCCAGCATTTT.

This clonotype was recorded a few times. This chain connects TRBV12-3 or TRBV12-4 to TRBJ1-5; 7 bases align to TRBD1. The CDR3 totals 12 residues. After removal of 6 bases from V and 7 bases from J, the junction contained 3 bases not matched to a gene. For the CDR3, the DNA is TGTGCCAGCAGACAGGGGAGCCAGCCCCAGCATTTT. Translating it yields CASRQGSQPQHF.

This clonotype appeared a few times. The gene calls are TRBV12-3 or TRBV12-4 and TRBJ2-2; possibly TRBD1 for D (5 bases). There are 16 residues in the CDR3. Between the trimmed V and J ends, which lost 2 bases and 5 bases, there was a span of 15 bases. The CDR3, as DNA: TGTGCCAGCAGTTTAATCAGGGATGGACGAACCGGGGAGCTGTTTTTT. Translating gives CASSLIRDGRTGELFF.

A few counts support this clonotype. This chain joins TRBV10-2 and TRBJ1-6; 11 bases fit TRBD1. V lost 5 bases and J lost 14; bases outside the gene matches: 8. Per germline, CDR1 WSHSY and CDR2 SAAADI. This CDR3 has 14 amino acids. CDR3: CASSPGQGVGSLHF. CDR3 sequence (DNA): TGCGCCAGCAGTCCGGGACAGGGGGTAGGATCCCTCCACTTT.

This clonotype came up many times. CDR3 nucleotide sequence: TGTGCCAGCAGTTCACAGGGTTACAATGAGCAGTTCTTC. Amino acids: CASSSQGYNEQFF. The V gene is TRBV6-2 or TRBV6-3, the J gene TRBJ2-1, with D perhaps matching TRBD1 (6 bases). This CDR3 is 13 amino acids long. The V gene lost 4 bases and the J gene lost 4 bases, with 8 bases spanning the gap. Germline CDR1 MNHEY, CDR2 SVGEGT.

V and J are TRBV27 and TRBJ2-3, with 8 bases matching TRBD1. This CDR3 spans 15 amino acids. Germline-derived CDR1 and CDR2 are MNHEY and SMNVEV (reference sequence). The ends lost 7 bases at V and 1 base at J; junction bases unmatched: 7. The CDR3 is CASNHQTGGTDTQYF. The CDR3 region has the DNA TGTGCCAGCAACCACCAGACAGGGGGCACAGATACGCAGTATTTT.

The chain employs TRBV11-1 and TRBJ2-1; 9 positions match TRBD2. Per germline, CDR1 SGHAT and CDR2 FQDESV (reference sequence). J was trimmed by 7 bases and V by 3 bases; bases with no gene match: 16. CDR3 size: 18 residues. DNA of the CDR3: TGTGCCAGCAGCTTGCCCCCTCGGCTAGCGGGATATCGGAATGAGCAGTTCTTC. Its protein is CASSLPPRLAGYRNEQFF.

This clonotype was observed a handful of times. The chain has TRBV27 and TRBJ2-2; TRBD2 matches 10 bases. The V and J ends lost 2 bases and 4 bases, in that order; junction bases with no gene match: 4. The CDR3 loop spans 16 amino acids. Per germline, CDR1 MNHEY and CDR2 SMNVEV (reference sequence). CDR3 region: CASSLLLAGITGELFF. The CDR3 DNA sequence: TGTGCCAGCAGTTTACTACTAGCGGGGATCACCGGGGAGCTGTTTTTT.

This clonotype showed up many times. This rearrangement joins TRBV5-1 to TRBJ2-3, with 12 bases matching TRBD2. V was pared by 0 bases and J by 2 bases, with 4 bases of the junction left unmatched. Germline V gene data show CDR1 as SGHRS and CDR2 as YFSETQ. The CDR3 is 17 residues long. CDR3 amino acids: CASSLARTSGTTDTQYF. CDR3 sequence (DNA): TGCGCCAGCAGCTTGGCCCGGACTAGCGGGACCACAGATACGCAGTATTTT.

A remark on this clonotype: Its ends do not fully match the called genes, so a read error is possible. The CDR3 spells CSPSGGNTGELFF. CDR3 DNA sequence: TGCAGTCCTAGCGGGGGGAACACCGGGGAGCTGTTTTTT. V usage is TRBV20-1 and J usage is TRBJ2-2, with TRBD2 matching over 10 bases. Germline CDR1 and CDR2: DFQATT and SNEGSKA (reference sequence). This CDR3 contains 13 residues.

The sample holds a few counts of this clonotype. The chain combines TRBV7-9 with TRBJ1-3, with 8 nucleotides matching TRBD1. Trimming took 6 bases from V and 1 from J; bases not matched to a gene: 5. The CDR3 is 15 amino acids. The germline V gene encodes CDR1 SEHNR and CDR2 FQNEAQ (reference sequence). The CDR3 region is CASRRQGSSGNTIYF. In DNA form, the CDR3 reads TGTGCCAGCAGGCGACAGGGGTCATCTGGAAACACCATATATTTT.

This clonotype was counted ten times or more. The rearrangement links TRBV6-2 or TRBV6-3 to TRBJ2-7, with D possibly TRBD1 on 6 matching bases. CDR3 length equals 13 residues. Germline V lookup: CDR1 MNHEY, CDR2 SVGEGT. Trimming took off 7 bases at V and 3 bases at J, with 13 bases between the two ends. The CDR3 protein is CASNNREHYEQYF. The CDR3 DNA sequence: TGTGCCAGCAACAACAGGGAACACTACGAGCAGTACTTC.

A few counts support this clonotype. J is TRBJ2-7 and V is TRBV10-3; D is uncertain. V dropped 6 bases and J dropped 4 bases, with 10 bases sitting between them. The germline V gene has CDR1 ENHRY and CDR2 SYGVKD. CDR3 size: 12 residues. The CDR3 bases are TGTGCCATCAGAAATCAGGAATACGAGCAGTACTTC. Its protein is CAIRNQEYEQYF.

This clonotype was seen a few times. The chain links TRBV5-5 to TRBJ1-6, with a tentative D call TRBD1 (6 bases). This CDR3 contains 14 residues. Germline-derived CDR1 and CDR2 are SGHKS and YYEKEE (reference sequence). The V and J ends lost 3 bases and 9 bases respectively, with 13 bases between them. The CDR3 DNA is TGTGCCAGCAGCTCGGGGGCGGCCAGTTCACCCCTCCACTTT. It specifies CASSSGAASSPLHF.

The DNA of the CDR3 is TGCGCCAGCAGCTGGGGCCGGGACAGGGCTGGGGATGAGCAGTTCTTC. Translating it yields CASSWGRDRAGDEQFF. The genes are TRBV5-1 and TRBJ2-1; 9 positions match TRBD1. From germline, CDR1 is SGHRS and CDR2 YFSETQ. The CDR3 sequence is 16 residues long. J lost 8 bases, V lost 3 bases, and 12 bases had no gene match.

This clonotype was recorded a few times. The chain combines TRBV28 with TRBJ2-3; D may be TRBD2 (6 bases). The CDR3 extends over 15 amino acids. CDR1 and CDR2 from the germline V gene are MDHEN and SYDVKM. Between the trimmed V and J ends, which lost 5 bases and 5 bases, there was a span of 17 bases. The CDR3 DNA reads as TGTGCCAGCAGTCTACTAGTGGGGGGAGGAGATACGCAGTATTTT. Its translation: CASSLLVGGGDTQYF.